Listed below are T cell receptor beta chains from one sample, sequenced in a study of regulatory T cells in long-lasting Graves disease. TCRdb re-called the multiplex PCR reads through MiXCR, storing one row per CDR3 protein. The sample comprises roughly 500,000 distinct CDR3 sequences, around an eighth of which are singletons, and roughly a tenth rests with the top ten. The sample was also linked to a second study, of T cells in Graves' hyperthyroidism and ophthalmopathy.

Sequenced here: peripheral blood mononuclear cells (PBMCs), sampled at new diagnosis, from a patient treated with antithyroid drugs. Every receptor here comes from a man younger than 45 with Graves disease. Each CDR3 is given with its conserved first and last residue. The D gene is left open where the match is weak. Not every row has a clone size; where given, it reads once, few, many or a size class.

size: many; D: TRBD2; J: TRBJ2-5; V: TRBV12-3/TRBV12-4; CDR3: CASTPGLGTQYF; DNA: TGTGCCAGCACCCCGGGACTAGGGACCCAGTACTTC
size: few; D: TRBD1; J: TRBJ2-2; V: TRBV11-1; CDR3: CASGQANTGELFF; DNA: TGTGCCAGCGGACAGGCGAACACCGGGGAGCTGTTTTTT
size: .; D: .; J: TRBJ2-2; V: TRBV5-4; CDR3: CASSSQTSSSGELFF; DNA: TGTGCCAGCAGCTCACAGACTAGTAGTAGCGGGGAGCTGTTTTTT
size: .; D: TRBD2; J: TRBJ2-1; V: TRBV7-6; CDR3: CASSLANVLTSGHYNEQFF; DNA: TGTGCCAGCAGCTTAGCGAACGTCTTGACTAGCGGGCACTACAATGAGCAGTTCTTC
size: .; D: TRBD1; J: TRBJ2-2; V: TRBV19; CDR3: CASREQGANTGELFF; DNA: TGTGCCAGTAGGGAACAGGGGGCGAACACCGGGGAGCTGTTTTTT
size: .; D: TRBD2; J: TRBJ2-7; V: TRBV7-3; CDR3: CASSRMGVAGDEQYF; DNA: TGTGCCAGCAGCCGAATGGGGGTAGCGGGAGACGAGCAGTACTTC
size: .; D: TRBD2; J: TRBJ2-3; V: TRBV20-1; CDR3: CSAISGRLAQMVDTQYF; DNA: TGCAGTGCTATCTCCGGTCGACTAGCCCAAATGGTAGATACGCAGTATTTT
size: .; D: TRBD2; J: TRBJ2-2; V: TRBV3-1; CDR3: CASSLPGLAGGNTGELFF; DNA: TGTGCCAGCAGCCTTCCGGGACTAGCGGGGGGGAACACCGGGGAGCTGTTTTTT
size: .; D: .; J: TRBJ2-3; V: TRBV9; CDR3: CASSVDERRRDTQYF; DNA: TGTGCCAGCAGCGTAGACGAGCGGAGAAGAGATACGCAGTATTTT
size: many; D: TRBD1; J: TRBJ2-1; V: TRBV18; CDR3: CASSRRPGTGGEEQFF; DNA: TGTGCCAGCTCCCGCCGCCCCGGGACAGGGGGCGAAGAGCAGTTCTTC
size: few; D: .; J: TRBJ1-4; V: TRBV20-1; CDR3: CSARVKNTINEKLFF; DNA: TGCAGTGCTAGAGTTAAGAATACCATTAATGAAAAACTGTTTTTT
size: many; D: .; J: TRBJ2-2; V: TRBV27; CDR3: CASSLRQGTGELFF; DNA: TGTGCCAGCAGTTTAAGGCAGGGCACCGGGGAGCTGTTTTTT
size: few; D: TRBD2; J: TRBJ2-1; V: TRBV20-1; CDR3: CSARFPAGTSGRNEQFF; DNA: TGCAGTGCTAGATTTCCTGCCGGGACTAGCGGGAGAAATGAGCAGTTCTTC
size: .; D: TRBD2; J: TRBJ2-7; V: TRBV29-1; CDR3: CSVEGLAGVQNYEQYF; DNA: TGCAGCGTTGAAGGACTAGCGGGAGTTCAGAACTACGAGCAGTACTTC
size: .; D: .; J: TRBJ2-5; V: TRBV20-1; CDR3: CSATAPLRGGLTQYF; DNA: TGCAGTGCGACCGCACCACTTAGGGGCGGGTTGACCCAGTACTTC
size: many; D: TRBD2; J: TRBJ2-7; V: TRBV12-5; CDR3: CASGSGTSGRALGEQYF; DNA: TGTGCTAGTGGTTCCGGGACTAGCGGGAGGGCATTGGGCGAGCAGTACTTC
size: few; D: TRBD1; J: TRBJ2-7; V: TRBV10-1; CDR3: CASSDPGQGSYEQYF; DNA: TGCGCCAGCAGTGACCCGGGACAGGGGTCCTACGAGCAGTACTTC
size: many; D: .; J: TRBJ2-5; V: TRBV20-1; CDR3: CSAREQRQETQYF; DNA: TGCAGTGCTAGGGAACAAAGACAAGAGACCCAGTACTTC
size: .; D: .; J: TRBJ1-2; V: TRBV27; CDR3: CASSLNGQFYGYTF; DNA: TGTGCCAGCAGTTTAAACGGCCAGTTCTATGGCTACACCTTC
size: many; D: .; J: TRBJ2-2; V: TRBV7-2; CDR3: CASQGRANTGELFF; DNA: TGTGCCAGCCAGGGGAGGGCGAACACCGGGGAGCTGTTTTTT
size: few; D: .; J: TRBJ2-7; V: TRBV27; CDR3: CASQDMIGKRLTYEQYF; DNA: TGTGCCAGCCAGGACATGATTGGGAAACGACTAACCTACGAGCAGTACTTC
size: few; D: .; J: TRBJ2-3; V: TRBV10-3; CDR3: CAIGLRQGGASTDTQYF; DNA: TGTGCCATCGGGTTACGTCAGGGCGGAGCTAGCACAGATACGCAGTATTTT
size: .; D: .; J: TRBJ2-2; V: TRBV5-1; CDR3: CASSVIWGRYTGELFF; DNA: TGCGCCAGCAGCGTCATATGGGGAAGGTACACCGGGGAGCTGTTTTTT
size: .; D: TRBD2; J: TRBJ2-7; V: TRBV25-1; CDR3: CASSGPGLAGFYEQYF; DNA: TGTGCCAGCAGTGGGCCGGGACTAGCGGGATTCTACGAGCAGTACTTC
size: many; D: .; J: TRBJ2-1; V: TRBV28; CDR3: CASSLIGGHNEQFF; DNA: TGTGCCAGCAGTTTGATTGGCGGACACAATGAGCAGTTCTTC
size: many; D: TRBD1; J: TRBJ1-5; V: TRBV28; CDR3: CASSTQQGAGQPQHF; DNA: TGTGCCAGCAGTACCCAGCAGGGGGCTGGCCAGCCCCAGCATTTT
size: .; D: .; J: TRBJ1-5; V: TRBV4-1; CDR3: CASSQDRQLEGPQHF; DNA: TGCGCCAGCAGCCAAGACCGACAGCTTGAAGGGCCCCAGCATTTT
size: .; D: .; J: TRBJ2-1; V: TRBV10-2; CDR3: CASTSDFGNEQFF; DNA: TGCGCCAGCACCAGCGATTTTGGCAATGAGCAGTTCTTC
size: few; D: .; J: TRBJ1-2; V: TRBV20-1; CDR3: CSAQTQNGYTF; DNA: TGCAGTGCTCAGACCCAGAACGGCTACACCTTC
size: many; D: .; J: TRBJ2-5; V: TRBV20-1; CDR3: CSARDSGSPQETQYF; DNA: TGCAGTGCTCGGGACTCAGGGAGCCCCCAAGAGACCCAGTACTTC
size: .; D: TRBD1; J: TRBJ1-1; V: TRBV20-1; CDR3: CSASPTGRNTEAFF; DNA: TGCAGTGCTAGTCCGACAGGGAGGAACACTGAAGCTTTCTTT
size: .; D: .; J: TRBJ1-4; V: TRBV7-9; CDR3: CASSLGVGTANEKLFF; DNA: TGTGCCAGCAGCTTAGGAGTCGGGACGGCTAATGAAAAACTGTTTTTT
size: .; D: TRBD2; J: TRBJ2-1; V: TRBV20-1; CDR3: CSASYPAGGPSSYNEQFF; DNA: TGCAGTGCTAGTTATCCAGCGGGAGGGCCCAGCTCCTACAATGAGCAGTTCTTC
size: .; D: .; J: TRBJ2-2; V: TRBV10-3; CDR3: CAISERDLTGELFF; DNA: TGTGCCATCAGTGAGAGAGATCTCACCGGGGAGCTGTTTTTT
size: many; D: TRBD2; J: TRBJ2-2; V: TRBV12-3/TRBV12-4; CDR3: CASSPVAGGPGELFF; DNA: TGTGCCAGCAGCCCGGTAGCGGGAGGACCCGGGGAGCTGTTTTTT
size: .; D: .; J: TRBJ1-1; V: TRBV7-6; CDR3: CASSLAGPSTEAFF; DNA: TGTGCCAGCAGCTTAGCTGGTCCGTCCACTGAAGCTTTCTTT
size: many; D: .; J: TRBJ2-5; V: TRBV6-2/TRBV6-3; CDR3: CASSPTADKVLMETQYF; DNA: TGTGCCAGCAGTCCGACCGCCGACAAGGTCCTGATGGAGACCCAGTACTTC
size: few; D: .; J: TRBJ1-6; V: TRBV13; CDR3: CASTPGRSNSPLHF; DNA: TGTGCCAGCACTCCGGGACGCTCTAATTCACCCCTCCACTTT
size: few; D: .; J: TRBJ1-3; V: TRBV18; CDR3: CASSPEQDLNTIYF; DNA: TGTGCCAGCTCACCGGAACAGGACCTAAACACCATATATTTT
size: many; D: .; J: TRBJ2-1; V: TRBV7-9; CDR3: CASTPGSRSYNEQFF; DNA: TGTGCCAGCACCCCGGGGAGTCGGTCCTACAATGAGCAGTTCTTC
size: many; D: .; J: TRBJ2-3; V: TRBV6-5; CDR3: CASSYSGGKADTQYF; DNA: TGTGCCAGCAGTTACTCGGGCGGGAAGGCAGATACGCAGTATTTT
size: .; D: TRBD2; J: TRBJ2-1; V: TRBV20-1; CDR3: CSAPYGGAYNEQFF; DNA: TGCAGTGCTCCTTACGGGGGGGCCTACAATGAGCAGTTCTTC
size: .; D: .; J: TRBJ1-1; V: TRBV19; CDR3: CASSIPRRAFF; DNA: TGTGCCAGTAGTATACCCAGGAGGGCTTTCTTT
size: many; D: TRBD2; J: TRBJ2-1; V: TRBV6-1; CDR3: CASSEGPSGRRPFF; DNA: TGTGCCAGCAGTGAAGGTCCTAGCGGGAGGCGTCCGTTCTTC
size: many; D: TRBD1; J: TRBJ1-1; V: TRBV13; CDR3: CASSLDGTATEAFF; DNA: TGTGCCAGCAGCTTAGATGGGACAGCCACTGAAGCTTTCTTT
size: many; D: .; J: TRBJ1-6; V: TRBV28; CDR3: CASSFFTDNSPLHF; DNA: TGTGCCAGCAGTTTCTTTACAGATAATTCACCCCTCCACTTT
size: many; D: TRBD1; J: TRBJ2-7; V: TRBV20-1; CDR3: CSARDPGQGTSYEQYF; DNA: TGCAGTGCTAGAGACCCGGGACAGGGCACCTCCTACGAGCAGTACTTC
size: many; D: .; J: TRBJ2-2; V: TRBV19; CDR3: CASSIGTNTGELFF; DNA: TGTGCCAGTAGTATAGGGACGAACACCGGGGAGCTGTTTTTT
size: many; D: TRBD1; J: TRBJ1-4; V: TRBV15; CDR3: CATSREQGANEKLFF; DNA: TGTGCCACCAGCAGAGAACAGGGGGCTAATGAAAAACTGTTTTTT
size: few; D: .; J: TRBJ2-2; V: TRBV27; CDR3: CASSLFGVGTGELFF; DNA: TGTGCCAGCAGTTTATTTGGGGTTGGTACCGGGGAGCTGTTTTTT
size: .; D: .; J: TRBJ2-5; V: TRBV12-3/TRBV12-4; CDR3: CASSEGPNFQETQYF; DNA: TGTGCCAGCAGCGAGGGACCAAACTTCCAAGAGACCCAGTACTTC
size: once; D: TRBD1; J: TRBJ1-2; V: TRBV7-6; CDR3: CASSSGTGYYGYTF; DNA: TGTGCCAGCAGCTCCGGGACAGGATACTATGGCTACACCTTC
size: many; D: .; J: TRBJ2-7; V: TRBV5-1; CDR3: CASSLGLNEQYF; DNA: TGCGCCAGCAGCTTGGGTCTTAACGAGCAGTACTTC
size: many; D: .; J: TRBJ2-7; V: TRBV2; CDR3: CASSEIERFYEQYF; DNA: TGTGCCAGCAGTGAAATTGAGAGATTCTACGAGCAGTACTTC
size: .; D: TRBD1; J: TRBJ2-2; V: TRBV3-1; CDR3: CASSKPPRTGGAGELFF; DNA: TGTGCCAGCAGCAAACCACCTAGGACAGGGGGCGCCGGGGAGCTGTTTTTT
size: .; D: .; J: TRBJ2-1; V: TRBV20-1; CDR3: CSARVQGPYNEQFF; DNA: TGCAGTGCTAGGGTCCAAGGCCCCTACAATGAGCAGTTCTTC
size: many; D: TRBD2; J: TRBJ2-7; V: TRBV20-1; CDR3: CSARSAEASGSLEQYF; DNA: TGCAGTGCTAGGTCGGCAGAGGCTAGCGGGAGTTTGGAGCAGTACTTC